These T cell receptor beta chains were read from a single sample in a study of T cells in Graves' hyperthyroidism and ophthalmopathy. Each CDR3 protein is one row after TCRdb ran MiXCR on the multiplex PCR reads. Among around 370,000 distinct CDR3 sequences listed, approximately 17% were seen once. Sequencing input: blood. Source of these receptors: a young man with Graves' ophthalmopathy. CDR3s include the opening cysteine and the closing phenylalanine or tryptophan. Fields, in order: D gene, clone size, J gene, V gene, CDR3 DNA, CDR3 protein. A D gene is named only where the DNA matches it firmly. Not all rows give a size; the values are once, few, many and, for expanded clones, a class.

NA | many | TRBJ2-1 | TRBV11-3 | TGTGCCAGCAGCCCAGGACCAGAAAACAATGAGCAGTTCTTC | CASSPGPENNEQFF
TRBD2 | once | TRBJ2-5 | TRBV7-9 | TGTGCCAGCAGCTTGGGACTAGCGGTTCAAGAGACCCAGTACTTC | CASSLGLAVQETQYF
NA | many | TRBJ2-3 | TRBV12-3/TRBV12-4 | TGTGCCAGCAGTCCTTCACAGGGTAGCGCAGATACGCAGTATTTT | CASSPSQGSADTQYF
TRBD1 | many | TRBJ1-1 | TRBV5-1 | TGCGCCAGCAGCTTGTTGCAGGGGGCGGACACTGAAGCTTTCTTT | CASSLLQGADTEAFF
TRBD2 | many | TRBJ2-1 | TRBV6-1 | TGTGCCAGCAGTGAAAGCGCCGGGGGGGTAAATGAGCAGTTCTTC | CASSESAGGVNEQFF
NA | NA | TRBJ1-2 | TRBV18 | TGTGCCAGCTCACCCGCAAGTGGTCCCTATGGCTACACCTTC | CASSPASGPYGYTF
TRBD1 | many | TRBJ1-2 | TRBV2 | TGTGCCAGCATCCGAGGGACAGCTTATGACGACACCTTC | CASIRGTAYDDTF
NA | many | TRBJ1-5 | TRBV5-1 | TGCGCCAGCAGCTTGGATCCGCTAACAGGTCAGCCCCAGCATTTT | CASSLDPLTGQPQHF
TRBD2 | NA | TRBJ2-2 | TRBV27 | TGTGCCAGCAAAGATCCGGCGGGAGGAGGCCGGGAGCTGTTTTTT | CASKDPAGGGRELFF
NA | few | TRBJ2-3 | TRBV13 | TGTGCCAGCAGCCCAGACCGTGTCAGGGCAGATACGCAGTATTTT | CASSPDRVRADTQYF
NA | NA | TRBJ1-1 | TRBV6-5 | TGTGCCAGCAGTTACTCTGACACAGACACTGAAGCTTTCTTT | CASSYSDTDTEAFF
NA | few | TRBJ1-2 | TRBV5-1 | TGCGCCAGCAGCCCAGACCCCGGAGACTATGGCTACACCTTC | CASSPDPGDYGYTF
NA | many | TRBJ1-5 | TRBV6-1 | TGTGCCAGCAGTTACGGGGGTTGGGGTCAGCCCCAGCATTTT | CASSYGGWGQPQHF
NA | many | TRBJ1-1 | TRBV5-5 | TGTGCCAGCAGCATCCCCGGGGGGAAGGGTGAAGCTTTCTTT | CASSIPGGKGEAFF
TRBD2 | NA | TRBJ2-3 | TRBV5-1 | TGCGCCAGCAGCTGGGCGGGGGTAGCGGCAGATACGCAGTATTTT | CASSWAGVAADTQYF
NA | NA | TRBJ1-1 | TRBV19 | TGTGCCAGTAGGATACAAGGCACTGAAGCTTTCTTT | CASRIQGTEAFF
NA | many | TRBJ2-1 | TRBV6-1 | TGTGCCAGCAGTCGTGACATGAGCTCCTACAATGAGCAGTTCTTC | CASSRDMSSYNEQFF
TRBD2 | NA | TRBJ2-5 | TRBV2 | TGTGCCAGCAGTATAGGTTTACCGGGACTAGGTAAAAGAGACGATGACTTC | CASSIGLPGLGKRDDDF
NA | NA | TRBJ1-1 | TRBV10-3 | TGTGCCATCAGCCCCGGGACATGGGTTGGTGAAGCTTTCTTT | CAISPGTWVGEAFF
TRBD1 | NA | TRBJ1-3 | TRBV3-1 | TGTGCCAGCAGCCAAGTCATGGTCTGGGGGACAGAAGGAAACACCATATATTTT | CASSQVMVWGTEGNTIYF
TRBD1 | many | TRBJ1-1 | TRBV7-6 | TGTGCCAGCAGCCGAACAGGGGTACGGTCTGAAGCTTTCTTT | CASSRTGVRSEAFF
NA | many | TRBJ2-3 | TRBV6-2/TRBV6-3 | TGTGCCAGCAGTATGTATGCGGGGGCCTCCACAGATACGCAGTATTTT | CASSMYAGASTDTQYF
NA | few | TRBJ1-5 | TRBV9 | TGTGCCAGCAGCGTAGGGGACACTTCTAATCAGCCCCAGCATTTT | CASSVGDTSNQPQHF
TRBD1 | NA | TRBJ2-2 | TRBV4-1 | TGCGCCAGCAGCCAAGATACAGGGGGCATCGGGGAGCTGTTTTTT | CASSQDTGGIGELFF
NA | NA | TRBJ2-7 | TRBV2 | TGTGCCAGCAGGCTTGGTTACGAGCAGTACTTC | CASRLGYEQYF
NA | NA | TRBJ1-3 | TRBV20-1 | TGCAGTGCAAGGGCGACTGGAAACACCATATATTTT | CSARATGNTIYF
NA | NA | TRBJ1-3 | TRBV12-3/TRBV12-4 | TGTGCCAGCAGTTACTACAGGGACTCTGGAAACACCATATATTTT | CASSYYRDSGNTIYF
NA | NA | TRBJ2-3 | TRBV18 | TGTGCCAGCTCACCGTACACGGGGGGCACAGATACGCAGTATTTT | CASSPYTGGTDTQYF
NA | many | TRBJ1-1 | TRBV18 | TGTGCCAGCTCACCACTCTCTGGGCTGGACACTGAAGCTTTCTTT | CASSPLSGLDTEAFF
TRBD2 | few | TRBJ2-1 | TRBV5-8 | TGTGCCAGCAGCCTCCAGGCGGGGGGCGGCAATGAGCAGTTCTTC | CASSLQAGGGNEQFF
TRBD2 | many | TRBJ2-7 | TRBV5-1 | TGCGCCAGCAGAGACGGGGGGGCTTACGAGCAGTACTTC | CASRDGGAYEQYF
TRBD1 | few | TRBJ2-7 | TRBV5-4 | TGTGCCAGCAGCTTGGGACAGGGGAAAGGGGACGAGCAGTACTTC | CASSLGQGKGDEQYF
TRBD1 | NA | TRBJ1-1 | TRBV24-1 | TGTGCACGACACGGGACAGGGGGAACTGAAGCTTTCTTT | CARHGTGGTEAFF
TRBD2 | many | TRBJ2-3 | TRBV4-2 | TGTGCCAGCAGCCAAGGTAGCGGGGGGGCAGCAGATACGCAGTATTTT | CASSQGSGGAADTQYF
TRBD2 | NA | TRBJ2-1 | TRBV7-3 | TGTGCCAGCAGCGAAACCGGGACTAGCGGGGGGGCCCTCCGTTCCTGGACGAATGAGCAGTTCTTC | CASSETGTSGGALRSWTNEQFF